One and the same sample provided the 26 T cell receptor beta chains below, sequenced in a study of cytomegalovirus exposure and HLA in healthy donors. The study ran its PCR with 60 Vbeta and 13 Jbeta primers. The method was immunoSEQ multiplex PCR; TCRdb's version includes in-frame clones alone and lacks a portion of them. The profile shows about 110,000 clones, 60% to 80% of them singletons. Sequences were obtained from PBMCs. The source of these receptors is a man between 18 and 29 years old in good health and CMV-seronegative.

Here the CDR3 reads CATSREGGNTEAFF. The CDR3 DNA reads TGTGCCACCAGCAGAGAGGGGGGGAATACTGAAGCTTTCTTT. The gene calls are TRBV15 and TRBJ1-1, with D possibly matching TRBD1 (5 bases). The CDR3 has 14 residues. V was pared by 0 bases and J by 5 bases, with 10 bases between. Germline loops: CDR1 LNHNV, CDR2 YYDKDF (reference sequence).

J is TRBJ1-6 and V is TRBV7-3; TRBD1 matches 9 bases. Germline assignment: CDR1 SGHTA and CDR2 FQGTGA. This CDR3 is built from 14 residues. V was clipped by 4 bases and J by 8 bases; unmatched bases: 3. This CDR3 reads CASSSRTGDSPLHF. For the CDR3, the DNA is TGTGCCAGCAGCTCCCGGACAGGGGATTCACCCCTCCACTTT.

The gene calls are TRBV7-2 and TRBJ2-7; a weak D match, TRBD2 (7 bases). V lost 1 base, J lost 2 bases, and 24 bases lay in between. The CDR3 extends over 19 amino acids. CDR1 and CDR2 from the germline V gene are SGHTA and FQGNSA. The CDR3 spells CASSLGPYPGGGGTYEQYF. CDR3 coding DNA: TGTGCCAGCAGCTTAGGTCCCTACCCCGGGGGAGGGGGAACCTACGAGCAGTACTTC.

The genes are TRBV4-3 and TRBJ2-2, with 8 positions matching TRBD2. The V gene end was trimmed by 8 bases and the J gene end by 0 bases; junction bases not matched to a gene: 8. Germline CDR1 and CDR2: LGHNA and YSLEER. The CDR3 is 16 amino acids. The CDR3 loop reads CASARGGGANTGELFF. The CDR3 coding sequence is TGCGCCAGCGCTCGGGGGGGCGGGGCGAACACCGGGGAGCTGTTTTTT.

The rearrangement joins TRBV7-2 to TRBJ1-1; TRBD1 aligns across 7 bases. Germline V gives CDR1 SGHTA, CDR2 FQGNSA. The CDR3 has 13 residues. V lost 0 bases, J lost 6 bases, and 1 base stayed unmatched. The CDR3 sequence: CASSLAQGAEAFF. CDR3 bases: TGTGCCAGCAGCTTAGCTCAGGGGGCTGAAGCTTTCTTT.

The chain is built from TRBV5-4 and TRBJ2-1; D may be TRBD2 (7 bases). The germline V gene encodes CDR1 SGHNT and CDR2 YYREEE (reference sequence). The germline V and J ends were trimmed by 2 bases and 7 bases, with 16 bases remaining between them. The CDR3 has 15 residues. The CDR3 loop is CASSFGGGLTNEQFF. In DNA form, the CDR3 reads TGTGCCAGCAGCTTTGGCGGGGGCCTTACGAATGAGCAGTTCTTC.

This chain connects TRBV6-1 to TRBJ1-1; the D gene is possibly TRBD1 (6 bases). Trimming took off 8 bases at V and 0 bases at J, with 10 bases between the two ends. This CDR3 has 13 residues. Germline V gene sequence: CDR1 MNHNS, CDR2 SASEGT. Written as DNA, the CDR3 is TGTGCCAGCCGGACAGTCCTGAACACTGAAGCTTTCTTT. Protein sequence: CASRTVLNTEAFF.

The V and J genes are TRBV6-1 and TRBJ2-7; 11 bases agree with TRBD1. CDR1 MNHNS and CDR2 SASEGT come from the germline V gene. CDR3 length equals 13 residues. After removal of 8 bases from V and 4 bases from J, the junction contained 4 bases not matched to a gene. The CDR3 DNA reads as TGTGCCAGCGGGGGACAGGGGGGGTACGAGCAGTACTTC. Its protein product is CASGGQGGYEQYF.

The V gene is TRBV11-2, the J gene TRBJ2-2; 8 bases fit TRBD2. Germline assignment: CDR1 SGHAT and CDR2 FQNNGV. V was clipped by 0 bases and J by 0 bases; unmatched bases: 6. CDR3 length: 18 amino acids. CDR3: CASSLDPGGDPNTGELFF. The CDR3 bases are TGTGCCAGCAGCTTAGATCCGGGAGGGGACCCGAACACCGGGGAGCTGTTTTTT.

This chain uses TRBV27 with TRBJ1-5; D remains unclear. Germline V lookup: CDR1 MNHEY, CDR2 SMNVEV (reference sequence). This CDR3 contains 12 residues. V was shortened by 3 bases and J by 5 bases, with 5 bases between the two germline ends. The DNA for the CDR3 is TGTGCCAGCAGTTTCCCGGATCAGCCCCAGCATTTT. Its translation: CASSFPDQPQHF.

The chain combines TRBV6-1 with TRBJ2-7, with TRBD1 matching over 12 bases. The junction had 11 bases not matched to a gene; V was cut back by 7 bases and J by 7 bases. Per the germline V gene, CDR1 is MNHNS and CDR2 is SASEGT. The CDR3 is 15 amino acids. The CDR3 is CASTQGGTGGREQYF. In DNA form, the CDR3 reads TGTGCCAGCACCCAAGGCGGGACAGGGGGCCGGGAGCAGTACTTC.

The chain couples TRBV2 to TRBJ2-6; possibly TRBD2 for D (6 bases). CDR1 is SNHLY and CDR2 is FYNNEI in the germline V gene. The CDR3 is 13 amino acids. Trimming removed 9 bases from V and 2 bases from J, with 8 bases in between. The CDR3 sequence is CASGEAGANVLTF. The CDR3 DNA reads TGTGCCAGTGGGGAGGCTGGGGCCAACGTCCTGACTTTC. The variable domain in full, with the rest retrieved from reference TRBV2 and TRBJ2-6, is EPEVTQTPSHQVTQMGQEVILRCVPISNHLYFYWYRQILGQKVEFLVSFYNNEISEKSEIFDDQFSVERPDGSNFTLKIRSTKLEDSAMYFCASGEAGANVLTFGAGSRLTVL.

The CDR3 spells CASSINPGQGYGYTF. CDR3 DNA: TGTGCCAGTAGTATAAATCCCGGACAGGGCTATGGCTACACCTTC. The chain uses TRBV19 and TRBJ1-2, with TRBD1 matching 8 bases. CDR3 length: 15 amino acids. The junction had 6 bases not matched to a gene; V was cut back by 2 bases and J by 4 bases. Germline assignment: CDR1 LNHDA and CDR2 SQIVND (reference sequence).

In regard to this clone: Distinct nucleotide sequences in the sample also encode this CDR3. The chain joins TRBV7-8 to TRBJ1-3; D remains unclear. Germline assignment: CDR1 SGHVS and CDR2 FQNEAQ. V lost 5 bases and J 4 bases, leaving 6 bases between the germline ends. The CDR3 is 12 residues long. The CDR3 DNA is TGTGCCAGCAGCCTTCAGGGAAACACCATATATTTT. It codes for CASSLQGNTIYF.

This rearrangement joins TRBV28 to TRBJ1-5; D unresolved. This CDR3 is 13 amino acids long. In germline, CDR1 is MDHEN, CDR2 SYDVKM. The germline V and J ends were trimmed by 7 bases and 5 bases, with 12 bases remaining between them. In nucleotides, the CDR3 is TGTGCCAGCAAACCAGGCCGCCATCAGCCCCAGCATTTT. It encodes CASKPGRHQPQHF.

In its sample, this clone was seen a few times. The rearrangement uses TRBV4-1 and TRBJ1-5; D not resolved. The CDR3 spans 13 residues. From germline, CDR1 is MGHRA and CDR2 YSYEKL. V was pared by 3 bases and J by 8 bases, with 11 bases between. In DNA form, the CDR3 reads TGCGCCAGCAGCCAGGGCGAATGGGAGCCCCAGCATTTT. It codes for CASSQGEWEPQHF.

The gene calls are TRBV4-3 and TRBJ2-7; TRBD2 is a possible D gene (6 bases). There are 16 residues in the CDR3. Trimming shortened V by 0 bases and J by 0 bases, and 12 bases separated the two germline ends. Germline CDR1 and CDR2: LGHNA and YSLEER. The CDR3 sequence is CASSQEAAGYSYEQYF. The DNA for the CDR3 is TGCGCCAGCAGCCAAGAAGCGGCGGGGTACTCCTACGAGCAGTACTTC.

This clone was detected only a few times. V is TRBV28 and J is TRBJ1-6, with TRBD1 as a possible D gene (6 bases). Germline V gives CDR1 MDHEN, CDR2 SYDVKM. This CDR3 is built from 12 residues. Deletions cut 8 bases from V and 10 bases from J, with 12 bases between. In nucleotides, the CDR3 is TGTGCCAGCGGCGACAGGCCCTCACCCCTCCACTTT. Amino acid sequence: CASGDRPSPLHF.

The rearrangement joins TRBV7-9 to TRBJ1-4; D ambiguous. CDR3 length: 14 residues. Trimming removed 3 bases at V and 7 bases at J, with 12 bases between. Looked up from germline, CDR1 is SEHNR and CDR2 is FQNEAQ (reference sequence). The CDR3 nucleotides read TGTGCCAGCAGCTTTGCCCGATCTACTGAAAAACTGTTTTTT. It translates to CASSFARSTEKLFF. The whole variable domain, remainder taken from reference TRBV7-9 and TRBJ1-4, is DTGVSQNPRHKITKRGQNVTFRCDPISEHNRLYWYRQTLGQGPEFLTYFQNEAQLEKSRLLSDRFSAERPKGSFSTLEIQRTEQGDSAMYLCASSFARSTEKLFFGSGTQLSVL.

This chain joins TRBV29-1 and TRBJ1-5; 7 bases are a match to TRBD1. This CDR3 spans 15 amino acids. Trimming took 5 bases from V and 3 from J; bases not matched to a gene: 10. CDR1 SQVTM and CDR2 ANQGSEA come from the germline V gene. Here the CDR3 reads CSVRFPGQLNQPQHF. The CDR3, as DNA: TGCAGCGTTAGATTTCCGGGACAGCTCAATCAGCCCCAGCATTTT.

The chain couples TRBV11-1 to TRBJ2-5; D might be TRBD2 (5 bases). V gave up 2 bases and J gave up 5 bases, with 15 bases separating them. The CDR3 consists of 15 residues. CDR1 and CDR2 (germline): SGHAT, FQDESV (reference sequence). The CDR3: CASSLNWGASETQYF. CDR3 DNA sequence: TGTGCCAGCAGCTTAAATTGGGGAGCTTCGGAGACCCAGTACTTC.

The chain has TRBV14 and TRBJ1-6; D might be TRBD1 (6 bases). Germline loops: CDR1 SGHDN, CDR2 FVKESK. CDR3 length: 14 residues. With 3 bases removed from V and 10 bases from J, the gap between germline ends came to 13 bases. The CDR3 loop is CASSQKQGLSPLHF. The CDR3 DNA follows: TGTGCCAGCAGCCAGAAACAGGGTTTGTCACCCCTCCACTTT.

This sequence joins TRBV6-6 and TRBJ2-5; D is unclear. Germline V gene data show CDR1 as MNHNY and CDR2 as SVGAGI (reference sequence). The CDR3 length is 11 residues. Trimming removed 3 bases from V and 5 bases from J, with 4 bases in between. The CDR3 nucleotides read TGTGCCAGCAGTTATATGGAGACCCAGTACTTC. Protein: CASSYMETQYF.

The chain combines TRBV5-6 with TRBJ1-2, with no clear D. Between the trimmed V and J ends, which lost 2 bases and 8 bases, there was a span of 7 bases. The CDR3 has 11 residues. CDR1 is SGHDT, CDR2 YYEEEE, per germline. The CDR3 spells CASSFRVGYTF. CDR3 DNA sequence: TGTGCCAGCAGCTTTCGCGTCGGCTACACCTTC.

This chain uses TRBV2 with TRBJ2-5, with 15 bases identical to TRBD2. The germline V gene has CDR1 SNHLY and CDR2 FYNNEI. J lost 5 bases, V lost 8 bases, and 6 bases had no gene match. The CDR3 is made up of 15 amino acids. The CDR3 nucleotides read TGTGCCAGCCTGGGACTAGCGGGGGGCTTGGAGACCCAGTACTTC. Its translation: CASLGLAGGLETQYF. The full variable domain, in which reference TRBV2 and TRBJ2-5 provide the parts outside the CDR3, is EPEVTQTPSHQVTQMGQEVILRCVPISNHLYFYWYRQILGQKVEFLVSFYNNEISEKSEIFDDQFSVERPDGSNFTLKIRSTKLEDSAMYFCASLGLAGGLETQYFGPGTRLLVL.

The rearrangement joins TRBV6-5 to TRBJ2-5, with D possibly TRBD2 on 7 matching bases. V shed 2 bases and J shed 4 bases, with 14 bases lying between them. The CDR3 is 15 residues long. Germline lookup yields CDR1 MNHEY and CDR2 SVGAGI. The chain's CDR3 is CASSYGGGSSETQYF. The CDR3 coding sequence is TGTGCCAGCAGTTACGGGGGGGGCTCCTCAGAGACCCAGTACTTC.